The 14 T cell receptor beta chains below come from one sample, sequenced in a study of T-cell reconstitution after alpha-beta-depleted transplantation in children (dated by TCRdb to 2016 to 2017). The sample's treatment or condition, from its label and the paper: allogeneic hematopoietic cell transplantation with graft depleted of TCRalphabeta T cells and CD19 B cells. Library preparation used PCR. The instrument was an Illumina HiSeq 2500. TCR library preparation used molecular barcoding, with unique molecular identifiers applied to normalize quantification of the TCRbeta repertoire. The public reads were run again by TCRdb, first through fastp at Q25 and then through MiXCR, and only productive beta chains were kept. Identical CDR3 proteins give one entry, which carries the most common genes and DNA. A total of more than 500,000 distinct CDR3 sequences appear in this sample, more than 9.5% of them only once. The ten top clones hold about 14% of the sample.

The sample in question was PBMCs, mostly from graft donor cells, obtained 180 days after TCRalphabeta/CD19-depleted stem cell transplant. The receptors here all came from a female patient between 2 and 15 years old who had a stem cell transplant for aplastic anemia, so the T cells may come from the graft donor.

This clonotype was observed at least ten times. The rearrangement uses TRBV28 and TRBJ1-5; D is ambiguous. V gave up 1 base and J gave up 0 bases, with 13 bases separating them. CDR3 length: 17 residues. CDR1 MDHEN and CDR2 SYDVKM come from the germline V gene. For the CDR3, the DNA is TGTGCCAGCAGTTTATCATCGGGCCTATATAGCAATCAGCCCCAGCATTTT. It specifies CASSLSSGLYSNQPQHF.

This clonotype was seen a few times. Here the CDR3 DNA reads TGTGCCATCAGTGACCCTAGGACAGGGGGCTACGAGCAGTACGTC. Its protein is CAISDPRTGGYEQYV. The V gene is TRBV10-3, the J gene TRBJ2-7; 10 bases map to TRBD1. The CDR3 covers 15 residues. Germline lookup yields CDR1 ENHRY and CDR2 SYGVKD. J gave up 3 bases and V 3 bases, and 5 bases lay outside the gene matches.

This clonotype was seen repeatedly, ten times or more. The chain uses TRBV28 and TRBJ2-1; 10 bases line up with TRBD1. This CDR3 spans 15 amino acids. V lost 2 bases and J lost 8; bases outside the gene matches: 6. Germline CDR1 MDHEN, CDR2 SYDVKM. The CDR3 DNA reads TGTGCCAGCAGTTTACCGGGACAGGGGTTCGATGAGCAGTTCTTC. It codes for CASSLPGQGFDEQFF.

The chain employs TRBV5-1 and TRBJ2-1, with a weak D call TRBD2 (5 bases). Per the germline V gene, CDR1 is SGHRS and CDR2 is YFSETQ. V gave up 6 bases and J gave up 0 bases, with 19 bases separating them. The CDR3 extends over 17 amino acids. CDR3 sequence reads: CASTLTAGESSYNEQFF. The CDR3 DNA reads TGCGCCAGCACCCTGACCGCCGGGGAGAGCTCCTACAATGAGCAGTTCTTC.

This clonotype came up many times. The chain employs TRBV20-1 and TRBJ1-1; 7 bases map to TRBD1. CDR3 length: 15 amino acids. The V and J ends lost 1 base and 0 bases, in that order; junction bases with no gene match: 5. Germline CDR1 and CDR2: DFQATT and SNEGSKA (reference sequence). Here the CDR3 reads CSARAYRGMNTEAFF. The CDR3 nucleotides are TGCAGTGCTAGAGCCTACAGGGGCATGAACACTGAAGCTTTCTTT.

The genes are TRBV14 and TRBJ1-1; maybe TRBD1 (5 bases). This CDR3 has 14 residues. Trimming removed 5 bases at V and 4 bases at J, with 14 bases between. The germline CDR1 and CDR2 sequences are SGHDN and FVKESK. The CDR3 coding sequence is TGTGCCAGCAGCTACCAGTCGGGGACCACTGAAGCTTTCTTT. As protein: CASSYQSGTTEAFF.

The DNA for the CDR3 is TGTGCCAGCAGCAAAGTGTTTGCGGGAGTTGTATGGGCCGGGGAGCTGTTTTTT. It is translated as CASSKVFAGVVWAGELFF. The genes are TRBV21-1 and TRBJ2-2; TRBD2 is the table's D call and was not checked against the DNA. TRBV21-1 is classified as a pseudogene. This CDR3 comprises 18 residues.

V gene TRBV5-1 combines with J gene TRBJ2-7; 13 nucleotides align to TRBD2. Trimming at V came to 4 bases and at J to 9 bases, leaving 7 bases not matched to a gene. The CDR3 runs to 14 residues. The germline V gene encodes CDR1 SGHRS and CDR2 YFSETQ. The CDR3 DNA follows: TGCGCCAGCAGCCCTGGACTAGCGGGAGACGGGCAGTACGTC. It translates to CASSPGLAGDGQYV.

In nucleotides, the CDR3 is TGTGCCACCCGCGGGGGTTCTGGGGCCAACGTCCTGACTTTC. Residues: CATRGGSGANVLTF. The chain recombines TRBV15 with TRBJ2-6, with TRBD2 matching 7 bases. The germline gives CDR1 LNHNV, CDR2 YYDKDF (reference sequence). There are 14 residues in the CDR3. The V and J ends lost 8 bases and 1 base, in that order; junction bases with no gene match: 2.

There are a few counts of this clonotype. The rearrangement joins TRBV19 to TRBJ1-1; D remains ambiguous. The CDR3 spans 15 residues. Trimming removed 3 bases from V and 1 base from J, with 12 bases in between. Per germline, CDR1 LNHDA and CDR2 SQIVND (reference sequence). DNA for the CDR3: TGTGCCAGTAGTATGGGCTTGACACCGAACACTGAAGCTTTCTTT. It translates to CASSMGLTPNTEAFF.

CDR3 DNA: TGTGCCAGCAGCTTTCCTATCACAGATACGCAGTATTTT. This translates into CASSFPITDTQYF. V gene TRBV7-9 combines with J gene TRBJ2-3; D is uncertain. The V end was cut by 3 bases, the J end by 2 bases, with 6 bases between. The CDR3 is 13 amino acids. Germline V lookup: CDR1 SEHNR, CDR2 FQNEAQ (reference sequence).

This clonotype appeared many times. V and J are TRBV10-3 and TRBJ2-3, with 7 bases aligning to TRBD1. This CDR3 comprises 14 residues. V was clipped by 2 bases and J by 10 bases; unmatched bases: 9. Germline CDR1 is ENHRY and CDR2 is SYGVKD. In DNA, the CDR3 is TGTGCCATCAGTGAGGACAGGGCAATTGGTCCGCAGTATTTT. Translation gives CAISEDRAIGPQYF.

This clonotype was seen at least ten times. The chain joins TRBV7-9 to TRBJ1-1, with 9 bases lining up with TRBD1. Germline loops: CDR1 SEHNR, CDR2 FQNEAQ (reference sequence). J was trimmed by 5 bases and V by 5 bases; bases with no gene match: 9. CDR3 length equals 15 residues. The CDR3 is CASSLKQGAWTEAFF. CDR3 bases: TGTGCCAGCAGCCTCAAACAGGGGGCTTGGACTGAAGCTTTCTTT.

This clonotype was seen only a few times. The V call is TRBV7-9, the J call TRBJ2-3, with a weak D call TRBD1 (5 bases). Trimming cost V 5 bases and J 2 bases, with 17 bases left between them. Germline V gene lookup returns CDR1 SEHNR and CDR2 FQNEAQ (reference sequence). CDR3 length: 16 residues. The CDR3 DNA sequence: TGTGCCAGCAGCCGGGTTTGGGCAGGGATCACAGATACGCAGTATTTT. The encoded protein is CASSRVWAGITDTQYF. The full variable domain, completed using reference TRBV7-9 and TRBJ2-3, is DTGVSQNPRHKITKRGQNVTFRCDPISEHNRLYWYRQTLGQGPEFLTYFQNEAQLEKSRLLSDRFSAERPKGSFSTLEIQRTEQGDSAMYLCASSRVWAGITDTQYFGPGTRLTVL.